These T cell receptor beta chains were read from a single sample in a study of beta chain features in type 1 diabetes. Assay: immunoSEQ multiplex PCR; the TCRdb copy retains only in-frame clones and omits some. Among nearly 700,000 clones, under 15% were seen once, and the ten largest hold 0.02% to 0.025%. Sequencing was carried out using naive CD4+ T cells from blood. All receptors come from a man between 18 and 35 years old with type 1 diabetes. Both conserved end residues are trimmed from each CDR3. Where a row states a size, it is once, few, many or the class of an expanded clone; other rows omit it.

cdr3_aa,clone_size,v_call
ASSLGRGSGANVLT,.,TRBV27
ASVGAGGASYNEQF,.,TRBV18
ASSLTLNTEAF,.,TRBV5-1
ASASQRANQPQH,.,TRBV28
ASRSGLYRGVKYRQY,few,TRBV7-7
ASSLKGLRPQETQY,.,TRBV5-4
ASSQDRNGLSGNTIY,.,TRBV4-1
ASSRSSGTDTQY,few,TRBV18
AWSPTSGGRNIQY,.,TRBV30
ASSGPRQGRSYEQY,few,TRBV6-1
ASSTRQGDYNEQF,.,TRBV13
ASTLSGGTYNEQF,few,TRBV7-6
ASSVGASAGETQY,few,TRBV9
ASSRSQDEQY,few,TRBV18
ASSLPGQASWDETQY,.,TRBV5-1
ASRDGATNEKLF,few,TRBV6-5
ASRAVEADTQY,few,TRBV6-1
ASSLTRTSGLGEQY,.,TRBV7-3
ASSYGSSGNTIY,few,TRBV6-6
ASGDREGYGYT,.,TRBV5-1
ASSSAAWGAGGETQY,few,TRBV4-1
ASSPRSPGFDSPLH,.,TRBV27
AWSVNTHINQPQH,.,TRBV30
ASSVRDRTWGEQY,few,TRBV14
SVRDTDSPLH,few,TRBV29-1
ASSSHRLAGAPGGQY,few,TRBV7-2
ASSYSRAATDTQY,.,TRBV6-5
AWSVGGSDSNQPQH,few,TRBV30
AISSTQLVNEQF,few,TRBV10-3
ASSLVGGRTNTGELF,.,TRBV7-2
ASSPPGPGTFQETQY,.,TRBV7-2
SALRGGSTDTQY,.,TRBV29-1
ASSPSGFPNTGELF,few,TRBV7-3
ASSLQGSEAF,.,TRBV7-6
ASSSTRDRPQETQY,few,TRBV27
AWRPYRPGLTELD,few,TRBV30
ASSSPSGIQETQY,.,TRBV7-6
ASSLTEVSYNEQF,.,TRBV7-3
ASSQERTANGELF,few,TRBV4-1
ASHRDRGETQY,few,TRBV5-1
ASSFAPDSSYEQY,.,TRBV28
ASSQGRQGDGYT,few,TRBV14
ASSLVQGNNSPLH,few,TRBV5-4
ASSPKELNYGYT,.,TRBV13
ASSLAGGATQETQY,.,TRBV5-1
AWSDRGPDEQY,few,TRBV30